The 30 T cell receptor beta chains given below trace back to one sample, sequenced in a study of post-analysis software for immune sequencing data. Overall study results and limits: Roughly 5 TRBV segments, TRBV5-6, TRBV5-1 and TRBV20-1 among them, were found more frequent in patients than controls.

No antigens are known for them. TCR beta cDNA libraries included unique molecular identifiers. In TCRdb, the PCR reads were re-called with MiXCR into one record per CDR3 protein. Among around 770,000 distinct CDR3 sequences listed, about 45% were seen once. The sample consisted of blood. These receptors were collected from a girl aged 5-17 years with multiple sclerosis.

With regard to this clonotype: At one end, the junction sequence differs from germline, possibly due to a read error. This sequence joins TRBV7-9 and TRBJ1-4; D is unresolved. Germline V gene lookup returns CDR1 SEHNR and CDR2 FQNEAQ (reference sequence). The CDR3 length is 15 residues. In DNA form, the CDR3 reads TGTGCCAGCAACTTAGATCGGGCCACGAGGTACCCACTGTTTTTT. Translating it yields CASNLDRATRYPLFF.

This clonotype has only a few counts. This chain uses TRBV11-2 with TRBJ1-2; perhaps TRBD1 as D (5 bases). The CDR3 is 13 residues long. CDR1 and CDR2 from the germline V gene are SGHAT and FQNNGV. The V gene lost 3 bases and the J gene lost 6 bases, with 11 bases spanning the gap. CDR3 in amino acids: CASSLGGEDGYTF. The CDR3 DNA reads as TGTGCCAGCAGCTTGGGAGGGGAGGATGGCTACACCTTC. The full variable domain, rest sourced from reference TRBV11-2 and TRBJ1-2, is EAGVAQSPRYKIIEKRQSVAFWCNPISGHATLYWYQQILGQGPKLLIQFQNNGVVDDSQLPKDRFSAERLKGVDSTLKIQPAKLEDSAVYLCASSLGGEDGYTFGSGTRLTVV.

V and J are TRBV10-3 and TRBJ2-7; 7 bases are shared with TRBD1. The CDR3 is made up of 16 amino acids. The junction had 10 bases not matched to a gene; V was cut back by 4 bases and J by 1 base. Germline-derived CDR1 and CDR2 are ENHRY and SYGVKD. This CDR3 reads CAISANPGTESYEQYF. The CDR3 DNA follows: TGTGCCATCAGTGCTAATCCCGGGACAGAGTCCTACGAGCAGTACTTC.

The V gene is TRBV14, the J gene TRBJ2-1; D may correspond to TRBD1 or TRBD2 (5 bases each). CDR1 and CDR2 from the germline V gene are SGHDN and FVKESK. This CDR3 contains 16 residues. V was cut by 5 bases and J by 7 bases, with 21 bases left in between. The DNA for the CDR3 is TGTGCCAGCAGCAAGCGATGGGGACCCCGGGGTAATGAGCAGTTCTTC. Translating gives CASSKRWGPRGNEQFF.

The chain employs TRBV12-3 or TRBV12-4 and TRBJ2-3, with 7 bases identical to TRBD2. Trimming took 7 bases from V and 3 from J; bases not matched to a gene: 7. This CDR3 spans 14 amino acids. CDR3 nucleotide sequence: TGTGCCAGCACCCCGGGGGGAGCAACAGATACGCAGTATTTT. Translated: CASTPGGATDTQYF.

This clonotype has only a few counts. J is TRBJ2-3 and V is TRBV7-4, with a weak D call TRBD2 (6 bases). The V end was cut by 4 bases, the J end by 4 bases, with 30 bases between. CDR3 length: 20 residues. Germline loops: CDR1 SGHVT, CDR2 SQSDAQ. For the CDR3, the DNA is TGTGCCAGCAGCTCCCGGACATCTAGAGCGGGTCGACGGGTGGCAGATACGCAGTATTTT. Translation: CASSSRTSRAGRRVADTQYF.

A remark on this clonotype: The junction departs from the called germline gene at one end, perhaps through a read error. The chain employs TRBV6-5 and TRBJ1-2; tentatively, D is TRBD1 (5 bases). CDR1 and CDR2 (germline): MNHEY, SVGAGI. There are 13 residues in the CDR3. CDR3 DNA: TGTGCCACCGTGCGGGGGGTTAACTATGACTACACCTTC. As protein: CATVRGVNYDYTF.

The chain employs TRBV20-1 and TRBJ2-1, with D perhaps assigned TRBD1 or TRBD2 (7 bases each). The J call is uncertain, as TRBJ2-7 better fits the DNA end. CDR3 size: 14 residues. Germline lookup yields CDR1 DFQATT and CDR2 SNEGSKA (reference sequence). CDR3 sequence reads: CSAQGDWDYNEQYF. The CDR3 coding sequence is TGCAGTGCCCAGGGGGACTGGGACTACAATGAGCAGTACTTC.

The chain is built from TRBV5-1 and TRBJ1-2; no firm D call. Trimming removed 2 bases at V and 0 bases at J, with 8 bases between. CDR1 and CDR2 from the germline V gene are SGHRS and YFSETQ. CDR3 length: 14 residues. The CDR3: CASSFRPSNYGYTF. Here the CDR3 DNA reads TGCGCCAGCAGCTTCCGGCCCTCTAACTATGGCTACACCTTC.

The genes are TRBV15 and TRBJ2-2; 11 nucleotides match TRBD1. V lost 1 base to trimming and J lost 6 bases; unmatched junction nucleotides: 4. Germline V gives CDR1 LNHNV, CDR2 YYDKDF (reference sequence). CDR3 length: 16 amino acids. The CDR3 sequence is CATSRGGQGASGELFF. The CDR3 coding sequence is TGTGCCACCAGCAGAGGAGGACAGGGGGCTTCCGGGGAGCTGTTTTTT. Complete variable domain (other parts from reference TRBV15 and TRBJ2-2): DAMVIQNPRYQVTQFGKPVTLSCSQTLNHNVMYWYQQKSSQAPKLLFHYYDKDFNNEADTPDNFQSRRPNTSFCFLDIRSPGLGDTAMYLCATSRGGQGASGELFFGEGSRLTVL.

This clonotype was seen only a few times. The chain carries TRBV5-6 and TRBJ2-7; no clear D. From germline, CDR1 is SGHDT and CDR2 YYEEEE. Deletions cut 2 bases from V and 4 bases from J, with 10 bases between. The CDR3 loop spans 13 amino acids. The CDR3 nucleotides are TGTGCCAGCAGCTTCCGTCCTCAATACGAGCAGTACTTC. Its protein is CASSFRPQYEQYF.

The V and J genes are TRBV6-1 and TRBJ2-3; D is ambiguous. Looked up from germline, CDR1 is MNHNS and CDR2 is SASEGT. The CDR3 consists of 14 residues. V was pared by 8 bases and J by 2 bases, with 14 bases between. The CDR3 bases are TGTGCCAGCTTCGGGTTGCTTAACACAGATACGCAGTATTTT. Its translation is CASFGLLNTDTQYF.

The chain uses TRBV5-1 and TRBJ2-4; D is perhaps TRBD2 (6 bases). The DNA end favors TRBJ2-5, so the J call may be wrong. In germline, CDR1 is SGHRS, CDR2 YFSETQ. The CDR3 runs 15 residues. CDR3 sequence reads: CASSLVVGGEETQYF. Written as DNA, the CDR3 is TGCGCCAGCAGCTTGGTGGTAGGAGGGGAAGAGACCCAGTACTTC.

V gene TRBV4-1 combines with J gene TRBJ2-5, with TRBD2 matching 8 bases. Trimming at V came to 0 bases and at J to 2 bases, leaving 8 bases not matched to a gene. CDR1 and CDR2 from the germline V gene are MGHRA and YSYEKL. The CDR3 extends over 17 amino acids. For the CDR3, the DNA is TGCGCCAGCAGCCAAGATCGTGGACTAGCAATTCAAGAGACCCAGTACTTC. It encodes CASSQDRGLAIQETQYF.

The rearrangement joins TRBV5-6 to TRBJ2-3; unclear D gene. The V gene's germline CDR1 is SGHDT and CDR2 YYEEEE. The CDR3 has 13 residues. Trimming took off 6 bases at V and 1 base at J, with 9 bases between the two ends. In DNA form, the CDR3 reads TGTGCCAGCACTTTAAGAGGCACAGATACGCAGTATTTT. Its protein is CASTLRGTDTQYF.

This chain uses TRBV20-1 with TRBJ2-1; D unclear. The CDR3 is 13 residues long. Germline CDR1 and CDR2: DFQATT and SNEGSKA (reference sequence). The V end was cut by 1 base, the J end by 13 bases, with 17 bases between. DNA of the CDR3: TGCAGTGCTAGAGTGGCCAACCATCCCCAACAGTTCTTC. Translating gives CSARVANHPQQFF.

This clonotype was counted only a few times. The V and J genes are TRBV12-3 or TRBV12-4 and TRBJ2-5; the match to TRBD2 covers 11 bases. Losses at the gene ends were 6 bases for V and 4 bases for J; bases not matched to a gene: 7. The CDR3 length is 15 residues. The chain's CDR3 is CASRPLGLAGETQYF. For the CDR3, the DNA is TGTGCCAGCAGGCCACTAGGACTAGCGGGAGAGACCCAGTACTTC.

This chain uses TRBV12-3 or TRBV12-4 with TRBJ2-7; D remains ambiguous. This CDR3 region has 13 residues. V gave up 3 bases and J gave up 9 bases, with 15 bases separating them. CDR3 region: CASSLFQAGGQYF. DNA of the CDR3: TGTGCCAGCAGTTTGTTCCAAGCTGGCGGGCAGTACTTC.

This chain connects TRBV6-6 to TRBJ2-7; 9 bases agree with TRBD1. V gave up 0 bases and J gave up 2 bases; unmatched junction bases: 5. There are 16 residues in the CDR3. CDR1 is MNHNY and CDR2 is SVGAGI in the germline V gene (reference sequence). The CDR3 protein is CASSYSGTGTTYEQYF. DNA of the CDR3: TGTGCCAGCAGTTACTCGGGGACAGGGACAACCTACGAGCAGTACTTC.

This clonotype was seen a handful of times. The chain carries TRBV29-1 and TRBJ2-3; 13 positions agree with TRBD2. CDR1 and CDR2 from the germline V gene are SQVTM and ANQGSEA. The V segment lost 4 bases and the J segment 3 bases; nucleotides outside the gene matches: 1. This CDR3 spans 14 amino acids. The CDR3 DNA sequence: TGCAGCGTTGGGACTAGCGGGAGTACAGATACGCAGTATTTT. This codes for CSVGTSGSTDTQYF.

The V and J genes are TRBV6-1 and TRBJ2-1; TRBD2 agrees at 10 bases. After removal of 10 bases from V and 8 bases from J, the junction contained 17 bases not matched to a gene. The CDR3 is 16 residues long. Germline V gene lookup returns CDR1 MNHNS and CDR2 SASEGT. CDR3 in amino acids: CATARAGGPVGDEQFF. CDR3 bases: TGTGCCACAGCGAGAGCGGGAGGGCCTGTCGGTGATGAGCAGTTCTTC.

This clonotype was observed a few times. This rearrangement joins TRBV5-1 to TRBJ2-1, with 7 bases lining up with TRBD2. V was clipped by 7 bases and J by 6 bases; unmatched bases: 10. Germline values: CDR1 SGHRS, CDR2 YFSETQ. This CDR3 comprises 14 residues. The CDR3 protein is CASGTGTTLNEQFF. The CDR3 coding sequence is TGCGCCAGCGGGACTGGGACTACCCTCAATGAGCAGTTCTTC.

This clonotype was observed a few times. The chain uses TRBV29-1 and TRBJ1-2, with 8 bases fitting TRBD1. V was clipped by 3 bases and J by 5 bases; unmatched bases: 11. The CDR3 extends over 15 amino acids. CDR1 SQVTM and CDR2 ANQGSEA come from the germline V gene. The CDR3 DNA reads as TGCAGCGTTGATGTTCGGTACAGGGGGACATATGGCTACACCTTC. Its translation is CSVDVRYRGTYGYTF.

This clonotype has just a few counts. The rearrangement joins TRBV15 to TRBJ2-1; 9 bases line up with TRBD2. Germline-derived CDR1 and CDR2 are LNHNV and YYDKDF (reference sequence). The CDR3 covers 17 residues. The ends lost 1 base at V and 5 bases at J; junction bases unmatched: 9. CDR3 sequence reads: CATSRVDTSGYHNEQFF. CDR3 nucleotide sequence: TGTGCCACCAGCAGAGTCGATACTAGCGGGTACCACAATGAGCAGTTCTTC.

The chain links TRBV12-3 or TRBV12-4 to TRBJ2-3; 8 bases match TRBD1. The CDR3 runs to 15 residues. Trimming at V came to 4 bases and at J to 3 bases, leaving 6 bases not matched to a gene. This CDR3 reads CASSSRTGRTDTQYF. The DNA for the CDR3 is TGTGCCAGCAGTTCACGGACAGGGAGAACAGATACGCAGTATTTT.

The rearrangement joins TRBV5-1 to TRBJ2-7, with 9 bases lining up with TRBD2. Unmatched junction bases numbered 9, after V lost 4 bases and J lost 7 bases. Germline-derived CDR1 and CDR2 are SGHRS and YFSETQ. This CDR3 is built from 14 residues. This chain's CDR3 is CASSAGTSTTEQYF. CDR3 coding DNA: TGCGCCAGCAGCGCCGGGACTAGCACCACTGAGCAGTACTTC.

This clonotype occurred a few times. This chain links TRBV12-3 or TRBV12-4 with TRBJ2-1; unclear D gene. The CDR3 has 12 residues. V was trimmed by 6 bases and J by 6 bases, leaving 9 bases between them. The CDR3 reads CASSPLSNEQFF. Here the CDR3 DNA reads TGTGCCAGCAGCCCCCTCTCCAATGAGCAGTTCTTC.

The chain carries TRBV15 and TRBJ2-1, with a weak D call TRBD2 (6 bases). Trimming took 4 bases from V and 4 from J, leaving 23 bases between them. Germline V CDR1 and CDR2: LNHNV, YYDKDF (reference sequence). This CDR3 spans 18 amino acids. This CDR3 is CATSTRPLWLADYNEQFF. The CDR3 DNA reads as TGTGCCACCAGCACCCGCCCCCTATGGTTAGCGGATTACAATGAGCAGTTCTTC.

The V call is TRBV6-2 or TRBV6-3, the J call TRBJ2-1; tentative D call: TRBD2 (5 bases). This CDR3 is built from 11 residues. V was trimmed by 6 bases and J by 8 bases, leaving 8 bases between them. Per germline, CDR1 MNHEY and CDR2 SVGEGT. CDR3 loop: CASRPRDEQFF. CDR3 DNA sequence: TGTGCCAGCAGGCCGAGGGATGAGCAGTTCTTC.

Ten or more counts support this clonotype. This chain uses TRBV29-1 with TRBJ2-7; TRBD2 agrees at 11 bases. CDR3 length: 15 amino acids. Germline V gene lookup returns CDR1 SQVTM and CDR2 ANQGSEA. The junction had 10 bases not matched to a gene; V was cut back by 4 bases and J by 5 bases. CDR3 sequence (DNA): TGCAGCGTTGGCCCCCGACTAGCGGGAACCGACGAGCAGTACTTC. This encodes CSVGPRLAGTDEQYF.